This T cell receptor (beta chain) originates from a study of shared clonotypes between healthy human individuals. Trimming cost V 6 bases and J 1 base, with 17 bases left between them. The CDR3 sequence is 16 residues long. Germline lookup yields CDR1 WNHNN and CDR2 SYGVQD (reference sequence). Sequenced by immunoSEQ multiplex PCR; TCRdb stores in-frame clones only, minus some. Seen here are around 1.6 million clones, about 98% observed once, and the top ten hold 0.4% to 0.55%. The sequenced sample consisted of naive CD4+ T cells sorted from blood. Sample subset: CD45RA+ positively selected. This chain connects TRBV10-1 to TRBJ2-3, with D possibly matching TRBD1 (6 bases). This TCR derives from a man aged 25-45 years in good health. This chain's CDR3 is CASSGNRAQRTDTQYF. Written as DNA, the CDR3 is TGCGCCAGCAGCGGTAACAGGGCACAACGCACAGATACGCAGTATTTT.